The entry that follows covers one T cell receptor beta chain sequence. Its target is not known. The data were taken from a study of shared clonotypes between healthy human individuals. CDR1 and CDR2 (germline): SGHNT, YYREEE (reference sequence). The CDR3 is 15 residues long. J gave up 5 bases and V 0 bases, and 4 bases lay outside the gene matches. Every donor, a Caucasian adult, lived in Nashville, Tennessee. The study, taken as a whole, reports: Generally, naive subsets came out with larger estimated richness than memory subsets.

The assay was immunoSEQ multiplex PCR, and TCRdb's table has in-frame clones only and misses some. Of about 980,000 clones in the sample, approximately 80% are singletons; the top ten hold around 1.5%. The chain employs TRBV5-4 and TRBJ2-5, with 10 bases aligning to TRBD2. This receptor was taken from a man between 18 and 35 years old in good health. Sample: memory CD4+ T cells sorted from blood. Subset meaning: CD45RA-negative fraction. As DNA, the CDR3 is TGTGCCAGCAGCTTGGCTCTAGCGGGAGTTGAGACCCAGTACTTC. Protein: CASSLALAGVETQYF.